This paragraph covers one T cell receptor beta chain sequence. This sample stems from a study of blood T cell repertoires in COVID-19. Some clones are missing from TCRdb's copy, which holds only in-frame ones; the method was immunoSEQ multiplex PCR. The data hold about 330,000 clones, with around 87% observed a single time. Germline V gene lookup returns CDR1 SGHNT and CDR2 YYREEE (reference sequence). V lost 3 bases and J lost 2; bases outside the gene matches: 4. CDR3 length equals 15 residues. The rearrangement uses TRBV5-4 and TRBJ2-1; 8 positions agree with TRBD2. The source material was PBMCs or T cells enriched from blood (not recorded which). This receptor was identified in a woman aged 25 to 39 who had recovered from COVID-19. CDR3 nucleotide sequence: TGTGCCAGCAGCTGGGGACTAGTCACCTACAATGAGCAGTTCTTC. Amino acids: CASSWGLVTYNEQFF.